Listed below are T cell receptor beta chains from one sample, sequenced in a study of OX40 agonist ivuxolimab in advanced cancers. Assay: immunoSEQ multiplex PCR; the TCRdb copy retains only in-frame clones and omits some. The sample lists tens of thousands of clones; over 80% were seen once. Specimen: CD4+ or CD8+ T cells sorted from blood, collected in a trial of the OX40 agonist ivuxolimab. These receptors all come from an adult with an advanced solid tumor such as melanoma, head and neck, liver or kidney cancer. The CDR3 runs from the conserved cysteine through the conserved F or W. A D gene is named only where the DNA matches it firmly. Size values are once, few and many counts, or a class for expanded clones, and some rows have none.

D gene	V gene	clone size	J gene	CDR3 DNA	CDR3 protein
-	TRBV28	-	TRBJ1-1	TGTGCCAGCAGTTTAAGTTGGGACCTGAACACTGAAGCTTTCTTT	CASSLSWDLNTEAFF
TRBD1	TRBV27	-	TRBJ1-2	TGTGCCAGCAGTTTAGGACAGGGGGCGACCTACTATGGCTACACCTTC	CASSLGQGATYYGYTF
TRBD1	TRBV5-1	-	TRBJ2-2	TGCGCCAGCAGCTTTGGGGACAGGGGCGGGGAGCTGTTTTTT	CASSFGDRGGELFF
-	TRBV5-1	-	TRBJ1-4	TGCGCCAGCAGCTTGACAGGGACTAATGAAAAACTGTTTTTT	CASSLTGTNEKLFF
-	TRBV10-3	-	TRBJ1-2	TGTGCCATCAGTGAGTCGACTGACAGCCCTTATGGCTACACCTTC	CAISESTDSPYGYTF
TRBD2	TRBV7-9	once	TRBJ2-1	TGTGCCAGCAGCCATGGGGGAGCGGGAAGGAATGAGCAGTTCTTC	CASSHGGAGRNEQFF
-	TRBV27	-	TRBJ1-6	TGTGCCAGCAGCAAGACAGTCGCGCCTAATTCACCCCTCCACTTT	CASSKTVAPNSPLHF
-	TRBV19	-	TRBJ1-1	TGTGCCAGTAGTATAGGGGCAGCTGAAGCTTTCTTT	CASSIGAAEAFF
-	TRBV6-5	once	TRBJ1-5	TGTGCCAGCAGGCGGGGGAATAGCAATCAGCCCCAGCATTTT	CASRRGNSNQPQHF
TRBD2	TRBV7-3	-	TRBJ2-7	TGTGCCAGCAGCTTAGGGACTAGCGGGACCTACGAGCAGTACTTC	CASSLGTSGTYEQYF
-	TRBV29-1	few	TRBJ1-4	TGCAGCGTCCACACCGGGAATGAAAAACTGTTTTTT	CSVHTGNEKLFF
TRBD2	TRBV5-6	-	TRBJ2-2	TGTGCCAGCAGCTACGGGACTACGGCTGGGGAGCTGTTTTTT	CASSYGTTAGELFF
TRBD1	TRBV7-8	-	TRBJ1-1	TGTGCCAGCAGCTTAGTAGGCGACAGGGGGCTTTTGAACACTGAAGCTTTCTTT	CASSLVGDRGLLNTEAFF
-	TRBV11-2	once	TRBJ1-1	TGTGCCAGCAGCTTAGGAGACAGGCTCACTGAAGCTTTCTTT	CASSLGDRLTEAFF
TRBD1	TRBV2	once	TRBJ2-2	TGTGCCAGCAGTGAAGCAGGGGGCGCTTCAAGGGAGCTGTTTTTT	CASSEAGGASRELFF
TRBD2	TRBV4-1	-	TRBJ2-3	TGCGCCAGCAGCCAGCGGGGGAGCGCAGATACGCAGTATTTT	CASSQRGSADTQYF
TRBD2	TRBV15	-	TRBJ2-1	TGTGCCACCAGCCCCGGGCTAGCGGGAGTTGAGCAGTTCTTC	CATSPGLAGVEQFF
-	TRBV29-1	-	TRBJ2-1	TGCAGCGTTGAAGATCGAAACAATGAGCAGTTCTTC	CSVEDRNNEQFF
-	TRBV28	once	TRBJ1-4	TGTGCCAGCAGTGTAGCCGCGGGGGGCCAACGTGAAAAACTGTTTTTT	CASSVAAGGQREKLFF
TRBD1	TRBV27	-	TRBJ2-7	TGTGCCAGCAGCCCGGGGACAGGGCTAAACGAGCAGTACTTC	CASSPGTGLNEQYF
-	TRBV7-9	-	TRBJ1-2	TGTGCCAGCAGCTTAACCAACACCGGACCTAACTATGGCTACACCTTC	CASSLTNTGPNYGYTF
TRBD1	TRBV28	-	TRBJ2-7	TGTGCCAGCAGGAACCCCGGGACAGGGGTCTACGAGCAGTACTTC	CASRNPGTGVYEQYF
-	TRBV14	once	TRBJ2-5	TGTGCCAGCAGCCGTCGGGACTTTCTAGGGGAGACCCAGTACTTC	CASSRRDFLGETQYF
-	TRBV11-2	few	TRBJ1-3	TGTGCCAGCAGCTTAAAAGCGGTCGGACAGACCTCTGGAAACACCATATATTTT	CASSLKAVGQTSGNTIYF
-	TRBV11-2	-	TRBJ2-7	TGTGCCAGCAGCGCGAACGAGCAGTACTTC	CASSANEQYF
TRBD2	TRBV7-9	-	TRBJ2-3	TGTGCCAGCAGCTTAGGGGGACTAGCGGGAATCACAGATACGCAGTATTTT	CASSLGGLAGITDTQYF
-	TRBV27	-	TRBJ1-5	TGTGCCAGCAGTCCCACAGGGAATCAGCCCCAGCATTTT	CASSPTGNQPQHF
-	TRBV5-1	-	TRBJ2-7	TGCGCCAGCAGCTTGTTGGGGCCCTACGAGCAGTACTTC	CASSLLGPYEQYF
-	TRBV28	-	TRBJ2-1	TGTGCCAGCAGTTATAGGGCACGTCTCCTACCCTACAATGAGCAGTTCTTC	CASSYRARLLPYNEQFF
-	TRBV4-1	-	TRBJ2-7	TGCGCCAGCAGCCAAGATGGGGGAAACGAGCAGTACTTC	CASSQDGGNEQYF
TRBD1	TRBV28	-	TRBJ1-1	TGTGCCAGCAGTGGGGGACAGGATTTACGAGTAGCTTTCTTT	CASSGGQDLRVAFF
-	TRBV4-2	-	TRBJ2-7	TGTGCCAGCAGCCAAAAGAACAGGCGGGGCCACGAGCAGTACTTC	CASSQKNRRGHEQYF
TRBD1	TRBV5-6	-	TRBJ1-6	TGTGCCAGCAGCTCGGACAGGGGTAATTCACCCCTCCACTTT	CASSSDRGNSPLHF
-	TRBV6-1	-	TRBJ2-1	TGTGCCAGCACTCTGGGATGGGGACCACTAAACGAGCAGTTCTTC	CASTLGWGPLNEQFF
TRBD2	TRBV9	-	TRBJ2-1	TGTGCCAGCAGCGCCCCTCAGCGGGGGGCCTACAATGAGCAGTTCTTC	CASSAPQRGAYNEQFF
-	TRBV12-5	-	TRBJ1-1	TGTGCTAGTGGTTTGGTACTCGGTCCGTCCCAAATGAACACTGAAGCTTTCTTT	CASGLVLGPSQMNTEAFF
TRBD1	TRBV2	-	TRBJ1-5	TGTGCCAGCAGTGGAGGACAGGGTTATCAGCCCCAGCATTTT	CASSGGQGYQPQHF
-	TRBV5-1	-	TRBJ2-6	TGCGCCAGCAGCATCCCGACCGTTCCCATGCCTGGGGCCAACGTCCTGACTTTC	CASSIPTVPMPGANVLTF
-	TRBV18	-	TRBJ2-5	TGTGCCAGCTCACCAAAAAGTTCGCGAAGAGAAGAGACCCAGTACTTC	CASSPKSSRREETQYF